The source of this T cell receptor beta chain is a study of tumor and adjacent non-tumor tissue in lung cancer. Study at large: The cohort had around eleven adenocarcinoma, a couple of squamous cell and 1 small cell patients. On average, productive TCRbeta reads reached about 4.17 million per sample. Aged roughly 30 to 85 years, patients included about 11 men and a few women with stage I to III disease. Whole-study findings and limits: Tumor TCR diversity, when higher, was linked to shorter survival.

This sample's RNA came from whole unsorted tissue. Three rounds of nested PCR, following a modified ARM-PCR protocol, produced the TCRbeta library. TCRdb passed the multiplex PCR reads through MiXCR, listing each CDR3 protein once. The table includes fewer than 130,000 distinct CDR3 sequences, over 70% detected once. Germline assignment: CDR1 SNHLY and CDR2 FYNNEI. Trimming took 6 bases from V and 2 from J, leaving 10 bases between them. This CDR3 is 13 amino acids long. This clonotype was detected only a few times. Its antigen is still unknown. The source material was lung tumor tissue. The chain is built from TRBV2 and TRBJ1-2; possibly TRBD1 for D (6 bases). This sequence was found in a man between 65 and 79 years old with non-small cell lung cancer. CDR3 sequence reads: CASRNTGNYGYTF. DNA for the CDR3: TGTGCCAGCAGGAATACAGGGAACTATGGCTACACCTTC.